This section outlines one T cell receptor beta chain sequence together with its context. This clonotype was observed at least ten times. The antigen it recognizes is unknown. The input lacks base qualities; no much larger clone sits a single base away. From its cysteine to its phenylalanine, the CDR3 spans 15 amino acids. The DNA shown is the 45-base CDR3, in frame from base 1. The junction carries 9 bases between V and J, which are trimmed by 1 base and 0 bases respectively. CDR1 and CDR2, looked up from the germline V gene (reference sequence), are SEHNR and FQNEAQ. These data originate in a study of regulatory T cells in long-lasting Graves disease (dated by TCRdb to the early 2020s). Background on the whole study: Patients with newly diagnosed Graves' disease had been on antithyroid drugs for under 3 months. TCR sequencing covered some 13 persistent and some 20 newly diagnosed Graves' disease patients, some 33 samples in total. The study took place in China and was registered as a clinical trial. Patients with persistent Graves' disease were compared with patients with newly diagnosed Graves' disease using TCR sequencing and RNA sequencing of peripheral blood.

General study outcomes and caveats: Because the primary lesion, thyroid tissue, could not be accessed, the study looked at peripheral blood alone. Compared with newly diagnosed patients, patients with persistent Graves' disease had lower TCR Shannon entropy and fewer highly expanded clones, which suggests clonal expansion. The small sample size was acknowledged by the authors as a limitation that may reduce accuracy. Persistent patients shared more public clonotypes among themselves (under 3,000) than newly diagnosed patients did (over 900). TRBV28, TRBJ1-2 and TRBJ2-5 were preferentially used in persistent disease, while TRBV20-1 and TRBJ2-1 were favored in newly diagnosed disease. Sequencing and analysis were restricted to the TCR beta chain.

The time point label of this sample denotes: newly diagnosed GD, antithyroid drugs for less than 3 months. For both TCR sequencing and RNA sequencing, RNA was extracted from PBMCs in TRIzol. Graves' disease was diagnosed according to American Thyroid Association guidelines. The patients came from an endocrinology department in Xi'an, China. From each patient, approximately 9.9 milliliters of peripheral blood was collected into an EDTA anticoagulant tube. Ficoll Paque Plus density gradient separation was used to isolate PBMCs, and no additional T cell sorting was done. RNA quality was checked with an Agilent 2100 Bioanalyzer and agarose gel, and concentration with a NanoDrop 2000. Receptor amplification or capture employed multiplex PCR. Sequencing was performed on an Illumina HiSeq 4000. To build TCR beta libraries, CDR3 regions were amplified by Arm-PCR using iRepertoire HTBI primers. Before sequencing, the PCR products underwent gel purification. The original pipeline was this. A total of 62 TRBV and about 13 TRBJ segments were identified across samples and were used for gene usage analysis of CDR3 amino acid clonotypes. COPE and FqMerger were used to merge filtered high-quality paired reads into contigs. BLAST was used to align contigs to IMGT TRBV, TRBD and TRBJ reference genes, and CDR3 was defined according to IMGT. Highly expanded clones were defined as clonotypes with a frequency above 0.1%. Shannon entropy served as the measure of repertoire diversity, while the Gini coefficient captured V-J evenness. A clonotype was considered public if more than one individual shared it. The public reads were reanalyzed by TCRdb: fastp trimming at Q25, MiXCR alignment, in-frame beta chains only. One record per CDR3 amino acid sequence lists the most common genes and DNA. TCRdb's processing, not the authors' own work, is the source of the V and J calls. In all, the sample holds about 530,000 distinct CDR3 sequences, and roughly a sixth of those were seen once. More than 20% of the sample lies in the top ten.

The data were also submitted as part of a second study, on T cells in Graves' hyperthyroidism and ophthalmopathy. That second report states: Stable Graves' hyperthyroidism was defined as no progression to ophthalmopathy during 18 months of follow-up. The hyperthyroidism patients were between 18 and 65 years old and newly diagnosed, with a disease duration of less than 2 months. Exclusion was applied to patients with uncontrolled infections, other autoimmune diseases, pregnancy or lactation. Diagnoses relied on clinical symptoms, serum thyroxine and TRAb, thyroid ultrasound and orbital computed tomography. For the first round of RT-PCR on the TCR CDR3, the HTBI primer set was used together with the Qiagen OneStep RT-PCR kit. Most expanded thyroid clonotypes (frequency above 0.001) were also detected in blood, a finding suggesting that blood repertoires may reflect thyroid immune responses. A model built on a 13 V-J signature distinguished ophthalmopathy from stable hyperthyroidism, reaching around 90% sensitivity and 81.08% specificity in cross-validation and 80%/75% in testing. In validation, the model predicted progression to ophthalmopathy a median of approximately 6.3 months before onset, with over 60% sensitivity and about 75% specificity. TCR V-J signatures able to tell the groups apart were searched for in a discovery cohort of 90 to 100 patients, of whom approximately 40 had Graves' ophthalmopathy and around 58 had stable Graves' hyperthyroidism. Prospective prediction of ophthalmopathy was tested in an independent validation cohort of some 19 hyperthyroidism patients and 15 to 17 patients who later progressed to ophthalmopathy. The 100 discovery patients were randomly split 7:3 into training and test sets. Thyroid tissue and blood T-cell repertoires from about six Graves' hyperthyroidism patients were also compared in the study. After blood sampling, hyperthyroidism patients were treated with methimazole at a starting dose of 30 mg daily, and ophthalmopathy patients were treated with high-dose intravenous methylprednisolone. Libraries were constructed in a second round of multiplex PCR, after which size selection and purification were carried out. Paired-end sequencing of the libraries was performed with 100 bp reads on an Illumina HiSeq2000. SOAPnuke was used to process the raw data, removing reads that contained adapters or uncalled bases, had a mean Phred below 15, or lacked an exact match to the constant primer or identifier. COPE v1.2.5 was used to merge high-quality paired reads, and clonotypes were defined as unique nucleotide sequences. MiTCR v1.1 was used to align the clonotypes against IMGT TRBV, TRBD and TRBJ reference segments. Analysis was restricted to V-J combinations with a frequency above 0.0001, which covered 98% to 99.2% of repertoires. A TCS score was defined as the ratio of F50 (clonal expansion) to E x V (chaos), with BLOSUM62-based TCRdist applied between CDR3 peptides within each V-J. Welch's t-statistics and random forest reduced around 520 V-J features to about 13, which were used in a naive Bayes classifier (R e1071). No statistical method was used to fix the sample size in advance, and group allocation was not hidden from the investigators. The paper describes TCR Vbeta CDR3 sequencing of 140 or so peripheral blood samples, made up of roughly 40 ophthalmopathy patients, 70 to 80 hyperthyroidism patients and approximately 17 progressor patients.

The input for sequencing was peripheral blood mononuclear cells (PBMCs), taken at new diagnosis, from a patient treated with antithyroid drugs. Rearrangement joined TRBV7-9 to TRBJ1-1, with the D gene not confidently named. The origin of this receptor is a woman between 40 and 65 years old with Graves disease. Donor details come from another sample of the same person, matched by shared clones. The DNA sequence reads TGTGCCAGCAGCTTAGGGTGGGGAATGAACACTGAAGCTTTCTTT. Its product reads: CASSLGWGMNTEAFF.